The subject of this entry is one TCR beta chain. Its specificity is unknown. This sample is drawn from a study of graft-versus-host responses after intestinal transplantation. The data were produced by immunoSEQ multiplex PCR, yet TCRdb's version contains in-frame clones alone and is incomplete. The sample holds tens of thousands of clones, 88% seen once. Germline CDR1 and CDR2: MDHEN and SYDVKM. The CDR3 consists of 13 residues. Trimming removed 4 bases at V and 2 bases at J, with 9 bases between. This receptor was identified in a human donor who was the organ donor for an intestinal transplant. The chain employs TRBV28 and TRBJ2-7; unclear D gene. The source material was unstimulated CD4+ T cells sorted from spleen or lymph node cells, sampled before transplant. CDR3: CASSSSSPYEQYF. CDR3 nucleotides: TGTGCCAGCAGTTCCTCCTCCCCCTACGAGCAGTACTTC.